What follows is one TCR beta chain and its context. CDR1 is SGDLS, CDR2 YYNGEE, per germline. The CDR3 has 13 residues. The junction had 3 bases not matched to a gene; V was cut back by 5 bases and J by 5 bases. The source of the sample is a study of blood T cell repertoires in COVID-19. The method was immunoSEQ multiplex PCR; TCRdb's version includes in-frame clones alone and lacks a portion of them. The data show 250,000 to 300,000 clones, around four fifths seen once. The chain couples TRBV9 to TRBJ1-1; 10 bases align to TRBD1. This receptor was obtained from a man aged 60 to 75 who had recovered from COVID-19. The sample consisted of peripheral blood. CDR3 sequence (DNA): TGTGCCAGCAGAGGACAGGGGGGGACTGAAGCTTTCTTT. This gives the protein CASRGQGGTEAFF. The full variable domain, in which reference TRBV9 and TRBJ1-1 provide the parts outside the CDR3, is DSGVTQTPKHLITATGQRVTLRCSPRSGDLSVYWYQQSLDQGLQFLIQYYNGEERAKGNILERFSAQQFPDLHSELNLSSLELGDSALYFCASRGQGGTEAFFGQGTRLTVV.